This T cell receptor beta chain was sequenced in a study of human T cells and chemical hapten exposure. Each cDNA molecule in the library carried unique molecular identifiers. TCRdb recomputed calls from the RACE reads with MiXCR, one row per CDR3 protein. This sample yields about 39,000 distinct CDR3 sequences, of which roughly 13% are seen a single time; approximately 2.2% belongs to the top ten. Time point meaning: patch test 3, about 24 weeks after DPC sensitization. As to treatment: therapeutic diphenylcyclopropenone sensitization with weekly scalp DPC. Unseparated into fractions, whole blood served as the source from which total RNA was extracted. Study-level points and caveats: Patch test score was positively correlated with the counts of PT1 expanded TCRs.

This clonotype was recorded a few times. Antigen unknown. Sequencing was performed on whole blood, taken in connection with sensitization to the hapten diphenylcyclopropenone (DPC). The sequence came from a middle-aged woman with alopecia areata. Some clones in this sample may be carry-over from other donors' samples.

The CDR3 nucleotides are TGTGCCAGCAGCCCGGGACTAGCGGGAGGGGATACGCAGTATTTT. This encodes CASSPGLAGGDTQYF. The V call is TRBV28, the J call TRBJ2-3, with 16 bases fitting TRBD2. This CDR3 is 15 amino acids long. Trimming at V came to 6 bases and at J to 6 bases, leaving 3 bases not matched to a gene. Per germline, CDR1 MDHEN and CDR2 SYDVKM.